A selection of T cell receptor beta chains follows, all from one sample in a study of control samples from healthy donors and cancer patients. Sequencing was performed with immunoSEQ multiplex PCR; in TCRdb, only in-frame clones are kept and a portion is missing. The profile covers about 12,000 clones, with approximately 90% appearing a single time and around 2.8% taken by the ten largest. The material sequenced was formalin-fixed, paraffin-embedded tissue. The receptors stem from a male donor with melanoma. Each CDR3 is given with its conserved first and last residue. A D gene is named only where the DNA matches it firmly. Clone sizes are given selectively: once, few, many, or a class where the clone is expanded.

D	size	J	V	CDR3	DNA
TRBD1	few	TRBJ1-4	TRBV5-1	CASSLGDRGDNEKLFF	TGCGCCAGCAGCTTGGGGGACAGGGGCGATAATGAAAAACTGTTTTTT
.	.	TRBJ2-3	TRBV11-2	CASSLVAENTQYF	TGTGCCAGCAGCTTAGTAGCGGAGAATACGCAGTATTTT
TRBD1	.	TRBJ2-5	TRBV15	CATSTGTEVQETQYF	TGTGCCACCAGCACCGGGACAGAAGTGCAAGAGACCCAGTACTTC
TRBD1	.	TRBJ2-6	TRBV9	CASSVERTGSGANVLTF	TGTGCCAGCAGCGTAGAAAGGACAGGGTCTGGGGCCAACGTCCTGACTTTC
.	.	TRBJ2-2	TRBV5-8	CASSRDNTGELFF	TGTGCCAGCAGCCGGGACAACACCGGGGAGCTGTTTTTT
.	.	TRBJ2-7	TRBV7-9	CASSPPDAYEQYF	TGTGCCAGCAGCCCCCCGGACGCCTACGAGCAGTACTTC
.	.	TRBJ1-1	TRBV7-9	CASSLRLEAFF	TGTGCCAGCAGCCTCCGGCTTGAAGCTTTCTTT
.	.	TRBJ1-5	TRBV19	CASSISAYNSNQPQHF	TGTGCCAGTAGTATTTCGGCATATAATAGCAATCAGCCCCAACATTTT
.	.	TRBJ1-3	TRBV6-6	CASSYGGANSGNTIYF	TGTGCCAGCAGTTATGGAGGGGCGAACTCTGGAAACACCATATATTTT
.	.	TRBJ2-1	TRBV20-1	CSASVGGQFF	TGCAGTGCTAGTGTTGGGGGGCAGTTCTTC
.	.	TRBJ2-4	TRBV28	CASSWGDAAKNIQYF	TGTGCCAGCAGCTGGGGGGATGCGGCCAAAAACATTCAGTACTTC
.	.	TRBJ1-1	TRBV12-2	CASRFLFCTEAFF	TGTGCAAGTCGCTTCCTTTTTTGCACTGAAGCTTTCTTT
TRBD1	.	TRBJ1-2	TRBV6-2/TRBV6-3	CASSSPGTAFLYGYTF	TGTGCCAGCAGTTCCCCCGGGACAGCATTTCTCTATGGCTACACCTTC
.	once	TRBJ2-1	TRBV12-3/TRBV12-4	CASSLVIAGEQFF	TGTGCCAGCAGTTTAGTGATCGCAGGCGAGCAGTTCTTC
.	.	TRBJ1-4	TRBV30	CAWRNLGANEKLFF	TGTGCCTGGAGAAACTTGGGTGCCAATGAAAAACTGTTTTTT
TRBD2	once	TRBJ2-5	TRBV29-1	CSVAIVGGPLETQYF	TGCAGCGTCGCGATCGTGGGAGGGCCCTTAGAGACCCAGTACTTC
.	.	TRBJ2-2	TRBV19	CASSSTGELFF	TGTGCCAGTAGCAGCACCGGGGAGCTGTTTTTT
.	.	TRBJ2-4	TRBV6-6	CASSYSTTKNIQYF	TGTGCCAGCAGTTACTCGACCACAAAAAACATTCAGTACTTC
TRBD2	.	TRBJ2-1	TRBV4-1	CASSRDRTGTSGSLGNEQFF	TGCGCCAGCAGCCGAGATAGAACGGGGACTAGCGGGAGTCTGGGAAATGAGCAGTTCTTC
.	.	TRBJ1-1	TRBV6-1	CASSEVSLNTEAFF	TGTGCCAGCAGTGAAGTTAGCCTGAACACTGAAGCTTTCTTT
TRBD1	.	TRBJ1-2	TRBV7-8	CASSIDRVDGYTF	TGTGCCAGCAGCATTGACAGGGTGGATGGCTACACCTTC
.	.	TRBJ1-3	TRBV10-2	CASSEGGGNTIYF	TGCGCCAGCAGTGAGGGGGGGGGAAACACCATATATTTT
.	.	TRBJ1-1	TRBV19	CASSRRPLEAFF	TGTGCCAGTAGTAGACGACCACTTGAAGCTTTCTTT
.	.	TRBJ2-5	TRBV11-3	CASSLGLRETQYF	TGTGCCAGCAGCTTAGGTCTTCGAGAGACCCAGTACTTC
.	.	TRBJ2-1	TRBV19	CASSISGLRSLNEQFF	TGTGCCAGTAGTATTAGTGGCCTCAGGAGTCTCAATGAGCAGTTCTTC
.	.	TRBJ1-6	TRBV5-6	CASSALGAGPYNSPLHF	TGTGCCAGCAGTGCCCTGGGGGCCGGCCCCTATAATTCACCCCTCCACTTT
TRBD2	.	TRBJ2-1	TRBV11-2	CASSLGLAGVNEQFF	TGTGCCAGCAGCTTAGGTCTTGCGGGGGTCAATGAGCAGTTCTTC
.	.	TRBJ1-5	TRBV6-1	CASSERDIYSNQPQHF	TGTGCCAGCAGTGAGCGGGACATATATAGCAATCAGCCCCAGCATTTT
.	.	TRBJ2-3	TRBV4-3	CASSQANTQYF	TGCGCCAGCAGCCAAGCAAATACGCAGTATTTT
.	.	TRBJ2-3	TRBV7-2	CASSSFGGILTDTQYF	TGTGCCAGCAGCTCTTTCGGCGGGATATTAACAGATACGCAGTATTTT
.	.	TRBJ2-5	TRBV7-9	CASRPRAGDETQYF	TGTGCCAGCAGACCCAGAGCAGGGGATGAGACCCAGTACTTC
.	few	TRBJ2-5	TRBV19	CASKAGAQETQYF	TGTGCCAGTAAAGCAGGGGCCCAAGAGACCCAGTACTTC